Following are 31 T cell receptor beta chains from one sample sequenced in a study of Graves' ophthalmopathy and Graves' hyperthyroidism. Amplification targeted the TCR beta CDR3 regions, with RNA transcripts as the source material. Scientists carried out first-round RT-PCR using HTBI primers and then a second-round multiplex PCR. TCRdb recomputed calls from the multiplex PCR reads with MiXCR, one row per CDR3 protein. The repertoire includes roughly 600,000 distinct CDR3 sequences, less than 45% of them detected once, and roughly 4% sits in the top ten. Sequenced: peripheral blood or thyroid tissue (not recorded which). These receptors all stem from an adult man with Graves' hyperthyroidism.

This clonotype was picked up many times. J is TRBJ2-6 and V is TRBV12-3 or TRBV12-4; D is uncertain. The CDR3 sequence is 15 residues long. V lost 5 bases to trimming and J lost 0 bases, with 8 bases between them. DNA for the CDR3: TGTGCCAGCAGTCAAACACGCTCTGGGGCCAACGTCCTGACTTTC. It translates to CASSQTRSGANVLTF.

This clonotype appeared a few times. The rearrangement links TRBV29-1 to TRBJ2-2, with 10 nucleotides matching TRBD2. This CDR3 has 15 residues. Germline loops: CDR1 SQVTM, CDR2 ANQGSEA. Trimming took 4 bases from V and 0 from J; bases not matched to a gene: 2. CDR3 sequence: CSVVTSGANTGELFF. The CDR3 DNA reads as TGCAGCGTTGTAACTAGCGGGGCGAACACCGGGGAGCTGTTTTTT.

Comment on this clonotype: A read error may produce the germline difference seen at one junction end. The V and J genes are TRBV5-1 and TRBJ2-5; 8 bases fit TRBD1. CDR1 is SGHRS, CDR2 YFSETQ, per germline. CDR3 length: 19 amino acids. DNA of the CDR3: TGTGCCAGCAGCTACGTTAGGCCCCCCAGGGGGCGCGATCTGGAGACCCAGTACTTC. Translating gives CASSYVRPPRGRDLETQYF.

This clonotype was observed a single time. This chain connects TRBV19 to TRBJ1-2; no clear D gene. The germline CDR1 and CDR2 sequences are LNHDA and SQIVND (reference sequence). The V and J ends lost 1 base and 8 bases respectively, with 23 bases between them. CDR3 size: 17 residues. This CDR3 is CASSIGAGRVSFYGYTF. The CDR3 nucleotides read TGTGCCAGTAGTATAGGGGCAGGACGGGTATCTTTTTACGGCTACACCTTC.

The chain uses TRBV15 and TRBJ1-4; unclear D gene. The CDR3 runs to 15 residues. Germline lookup yields CDR1 LNHNV and CDR2 YYDKDF (reference sequence). Trimming pared 2 bases from V and 4 bases from J, leaving 11 bases between. The CDR3 is CATSRSGSGNEKLFF. CDR3 coding DNA: TGTGCCACCAGCAGATCCGGGAGTGGTAATGAAAAACTGTTTTTT. Supplemented by reference TRBV15 and TRBJ1-4, the full variable domain reads DAMVIQNPRYQVTQFGKPVTLSCSQTLNHNVMYWYQQKSSQAPKLLFHYYDKDFNNEADTPDNFQSRRPNTSFCFLDIRSPGLGDTAMYLCATSRSGSGNEKLFFGSGTQLSVL.

At least ten counts were recorded for this clonotype. This rearrangement joins TRBV6-5 to TRBJ1-3; 10 bases match TRBD1. The CDR3 sequence is 16 residues long. Germline V gene data show CDR1 as MNHEY and CDR2 as SVGAGI. After removal of 4 bases from V and 4 bases from J, the junction contained 7 bases not matched to a gene. The CDR3 sequence: CASSSHDRGPGNTIYF. CDR3 nucleotide sequence: TGTGCCAGCAGTTCCCATGACAGGGGGCCAGGAAACACCATATATTTT.

DNA of the CDR3: TGTGCCAGCAGCTTGGGAGGGGGGCTTAGCAATCAGCCCCAGCATTTT. Protein sequence: CASSLGGGLSNQPQHF. The chain recombines TRBV5-6 with TRBJ1-5, with D perhaps matching TRBD1 (6 bases). Germline V gene data show CDR1 as SGHDT and CDR2 as YYEEEE. CDR3 length: 16 amino acids. Trimming stripped 0 bases from V and 0 bases from J, with 10 bases between. Full variable domain (rest looked up from reference TRBV5-6 and TRBJ1-5): DAGVTQSPTHLIKTRGQQVTLRCSPKSGHDTVSWYQQALGQGPQFIFQYYEEEERQRGNFPDRFSGHQFPNYSSELNVNALLLGDSALYLCASSLGGGLSNQPQHFGDGTRLSIL.

This clonotype was picked up a small number of times. The chain joins TRBV12-3 or TRBV12-4 to TRBJ2-7; D gene ambiguous. This CDR3 has 13 amino acids. Between the trimmed V and J ends, which lost 3 bases and 2 bases, there was a span of 8 bases. CDR3 sequence reads: CASSFGETYEQYF. DNA of the CDR3: TGTGCCAGCAGTTTTGGGGAAACCTACGAGCAGTACTTC.

J is TRBJ1-1 and V is TRBV29-1; possibly TRBD1 for D (5 bases). Germline CDR1 is SQVTM and CDR2 is ANQGSEA. The CDR3 runs 13 residues. Trimming removed 8 bases at V and 4 bases at J, with 17 bases between. Written as DNA, the CDR3 is TGCAGCTTGGCCGGGGGAATTGGCACTGAAGCTTTCTTT. Encoded protein: CSLAGGIGTEAFF.

Turning to this clonotype: A much larger clone sits a single nucleotide away, making a read error possible. The V gene is TRBV19, the J gene TRBJ1-5; 11 bases fit TRBD1. Germline V lookup: CDR1 LNHDA, CDR2 SQIVND (reference sequence). The CDR3 sequence is 16 residues long. V was clipped by 6 bases and J by 6 bases; unmatched bases: 10. CDR3 in DNA: TGTGCCAGTAGACTATCCGGGACAGGGGGTTGTCAGCCCCAGCATTTT. Its translation is CASRLSGTGGCQPQHF.

This chain links TRBV5-4 with TRBJ2-6; unclear D gene. In germline, CDR1 is SGHNT, CDR2 YYREEE (reference sequence). With 4 bases removed from V and 4 bases from J, the gap between germline ends came to 9 bases. The CDR3 is 14 amino acids. CDR3 in DNA: TGTGCCAGCAGCGAGCCAACAGGGGCCAACGTCCTGACTTTC. It is translated as CASSEPTGANVLTF.

The sample holds many counts of this clonotype. Germline and junction disagree at one end, which may indicate a read error. The chain employs TRBV20-1 and TRBJ1-2; tentative D call: TRBD1 (5 bases). The CDR3 has 12 residues. Germline values: CDR1 DFQATT, CDR2 SNEGSKA (reference sequence). In DNA form, the CDR3 reads TGCAGTGCTGGAGAGGGGTGGGATGGCTACACCTTC. Translated: CSAGEGWDGYTF.

This clonotype was seen repeatedly, ten times or more. The chain is built from TRBV9 and TRBJ2-7; D uncertain. CDR1 and CDR2 (germline): SGDLS, YYNGEE. V was cut by 0 bases and J by 2 bases, with 9 bases left in between. The CDR3 consists of 14 residues. In DNA, the CDR3 is TGTGCCAGCAGCGTAGATGGCGGACCCTACGAGCAGTACTTC. Protein sequence: CASSVDGGPYEQYF.

V and J are TRBV20-1 and TRBJ2-6, with TRBD2 as a possible D gene (6 bases). Trimming left V 3 bases short and J 0 bases short, with 9 bases between. The CDR3 runs to 15 residues. In germline, CDR1 is DFQATT, CDR2 SNEGSKA (reference sequence). CDR3 region: CSAREGRSGANVLTF. CDR3 nucleotides: TGCAGTGCTAGGGAGGGGCGCTCTGGGGCCAACGTCCTGACTTTC.

This clonotype has just a few counts. This may be a read error: a much more frequent sequence differs by one nucleotide. The J gene is TRBJ2-2, the V gene TRBV20-1, with D maybe TRBD1 (6 bases). The V end lost 3 bases, the J end lost 4 bases, and 12 bases lay between the germline ends. In germline, CDR1 is DFQATT, CDR2 SNEGSKA (reference sequence). There are 14 residues in the CDR3. The CDR3 nucleotides read TGCAGTGCTAGGCCGCAGGGGAGCACCGGGGAGCTGTTTTTT. This sequence encodes CSARPQGSTGELFF.

The genes are TRBV29-1 and TRBJ1-6, with D hard to call. CDR1 is SQVTM and CDR2 is ANQGSEA in the germline V gene. V was trimmed by 8 bases and J by 5 bases, leaving 16 bases between them. This CDR3 has 14 amino acids. The CDR3 bases are TGCAGCAGTTACGTTGAGGGTCATAATTCACCCCTCCACTTT. It specifies CSSYVEGHNSPLHF.

V and J are TRBV7-9 and TRBJ1-6; unclear D gene. The end of the DNA aligns better with TRBJ2-7, so the J call may be wrong. The V gene's germline CDR1 is SEHNR and CDR2 FQNEAQ (reference sequence). This CDR3 comprises 12 residues. The CDR3 sequence is CASSPGNKEQYF. The CDR3 DNA reads TGTGCCAGCAGCCCTGGGAATAAAGAGCAGTACTTC.

This clonotype was found a few times. This sequence joins TRBV10-3 and TRBJ2-7, with D perhaps matching TRBD1 (5 bases). The germline V gene has CDR1 ENHRY and CDR2 SYGVKD. The CDR3 loop spans 17 amino acids. V lost 10 bases to trimming and J lost 7 bases, with 32 bases between them. The CDR3 nucleotides read TGTGCCAGCAGACCCACTCGGGCAGGGCCCCACTTTGGGGAGCAGTACTTC. It specifies CASRPTRAGPHFGEQYF.

This clonotype was observed many times. The gene calls are TRBV20-1 and TRBJ2-6; D tentatively fits TRBD1 or TRBD2 (5 bases each). CDR3 length: 17 residues. CDR1 and CDR2 from the germline V gene are DFQATT and SNEGSKA (reference sequence). The germline V and J ends were trimmed by 3 bases and 0 bases, with 15 bases remaining between them. The CDR3 DNA reads as TGCAGTGCTAGGACCGGGACGCAAAACTCTGGGGCCAACGTCCTGACTTTC. Residues: CSARTGTQNSGANVLTF.

V usage is TRBV2 and J usage is TRBJ1-2; tentatively, D is TRBD1 (5 bases). V was trimmed by 0 bases and J by 4 bases, leaving 15 bases between them. CDR1 SNHLY and CDR2 FYNNEI come from the germline V gene. This CDR3 has 16 amino acids. This CDR3 is CASSEASRVYGYGYTF. Here the CDR3 DNA reads TGTGCCAGCAGTGAAGCTAGCAGGGTCTATGGCTATGGCTACACCTTC.

This clonotype has only a few counts. V is TRBV20-1 and J is TRBJ2-1; no definite D call. V was cut by 0 bases and J by 7 bases, with 7 bases left in between. The CDR3 covers 12 residues. Germline CDR1 reads DFQATT; CDR2 reads SNEGSKA (reference sequence). Here the CDR3 DNA reads TGCAGTGCTAGAGAAAGTTGGAATGAGCAGTTCTTC. As protein: CSARESWNEQFF.

This clonotype showed up many times. The chain employs TRBV2 and TRBJ1-5; D uncertain. The CDR3 is 13 residues long. In germline, CDR1 is SNHLY, CDR2 FYNNEI. V was shortened by 8 bases and J by 2 bases, with 10 bases between the two germline ends. Written as DNA, the CDR3 is TGTGCCAGCGCTGGGATTGGCAATCAGCCCCAGCATTTT. Protein product: CASAGIGNQPQHF.

Ten or more counts support this clonotype. The CDR3 DNA sequence: TGCAGTGCCCCGACAACACTCTACGAGCAGTACTTC. Its protein is CSAPTTLYEQYF. This chain connects TRBV20-1 to TRBJ2-7; unclear D gene. The CDR3 has 12 residues. CDR1 and CDR2 (germline): DFQATT, SNEGSKA (reference sequence). V lost 6 bases and J lost 3, with 12 bases in between.

This clonotype was seen repeatedly, ten times or more. CDR3 nucleotide sequence: TGTGCCAGCAGTCCGCGTCCTACTTCCTACGAGCAGTACTTC. Protein: CASSPRPTSYEQYF. The V and J genes are TRBV12-3 or TRBV12-4 and TRBJ2-7; D is ambiguous. This CDR3 is 14 amino acids long. The V gene lost 5 bases and the J gene lost 1 base, with 12 bases spanning the gap.

In this sample, this clonotype turned up a few times. This chain links TRBV2 with TRBJ1-1, with 8 bases matching TRBD1. V shed 6 bases and J 0 bases; nucleotides not matched to a gene: 9. The CDR3 spans 16 residues. Germline V gene sequence: CDR1 SNHLY, CDR2 FYNNEI. This CDR3 reads CASSQPGQGLNTEAFF. The CDR3 DNA is TGTGCCAGCAGCCAACCTGGACAGGGATTGAACACTGAAGCTTTCTTT.

This clonotype has just one count. This chain uses TRBV10-3 with TRBJ2-5; TRBD2 aligns across 9 bases. The CDR3 has 14 residues. V shed 4 bases and J 0 bases; nucleotides not matched to a gene: 0. Germline-derived CDR1 and CDR2 are ENHRY and SYGVKD. CDR3 protein: CAISGTSDQETQYF. As DNA, the CDR3 is TGTGCCATCAGTGGGACTAGCGACCAAGAGACCCAGTACTTC.

This chain joins TRBV5-1 and TRBJ2-7, with D unclear. Trimming left V 4 bases short and J 3 bases short, with 14 bases between. This CDR3 region has 14 residues. Germline loops: CDR1 SGHRS, CDR2 YFSETQ. The DNA for the CDR3 is TGCGCCAGCAGCCCCCTCCAGGTAGGCTACGAGCAGTACTTC. Protein product: CASSPLQVGYEQYF.

This clonotype was counted at least ten times. V and J are TRBV27 and TRBJ2-7, with D unclear. The CDR3 totals 13 residues. The V end lost 4 bases, the J end lost 6 bases, and 13 bases lay between the germline ends. Germline V gives CDR1 MNHEY, CDR2 SMNVEV (reference sequence). The CDR3 nucleotides read TGTGCCAGCAGTTCTCATTCTTCCGGCGAGCAGTACTTC. Protein sequence: CASSSHSSGEQYF.

A few counts support this clonotype. V is TRBV3-1 and J is TRBJ1-2; 7 bases are a match to TRBD1. Trimming took 0 bases from V and 5 from J; bases not matched to a gene: 6. CDR1 LGHDT and CDR2 YNNKEL come from the germline V gene (reference sequence). The CDR3 length is 15 residues. CDR3 amino acids: CASSQDRGTAYGYTF. In DNA, the CDR3 is TGTGCCAGCAGCCAAGATCGGGGGACAGCATATGGCTACACCTTC.

V gene TRBV10-3 combines with J gene TRBJ2-6; 12 positions agree with TRBD1. Germline values: CDR1 ENHRY, CDR2 SYGVKD. The V and J ends lost 6 bases and 4 bases, in that order; junction bases with no gene match: 10. The CDR3 covers 18 residues. The CDR3 nucleotides read TGTGCCATCAGCCCGGGACAGGGGGCCTCGCGGGGGGCCAACGTCCTGACTTTC. Translating gives CAISPGQGASRGANVLTF.

CDR3 coding DNA: TGTGCCAGCAGTTTAACAGGGGCCGTTCAGCCCCAGCATTTT. Its protein product is CASSLTGAVQPQHF. The V and J genes are TRBV27 and TRBJ1-5; 7 nucleotides line up with TRBD1. The CDR3 loop spans 14 amino acids. Germline V gene data show CDR1 as MNHEY and CDR2 as SMNVEV (reference sequence). The junction had 4 bases not matched to a gene; V was cut back by 2 bases and J by 6 bases.